The 28 T cell receptor beta chains below were found in one sample sequenced in a study of blood T cell repertoires in COVID-19. Measured with immunoSEQ multiplex PCR; TCRdb has only the in-frame clones, and not every one. Seen here are around 92,000 clones, around two thirds observed once, and the top ten hold roughly 4%. The sample was peripheral blood. All receptors derive from a man in his 70s with COVID-19, enrolled during active disease.

The chain has TRBV6-6 and TRBJ2-5; 8 nucleotides align to TRBD2. Germline V lookup: CDR1 MNHNY, CDR2 SVGAGI (reference sequence). This CDR3 spans 14 amino acids. V was clipped by 6 bases and J by 2 bases; unmatched bases: 5. CDR3 sequence (DNA): TGTGCCAGCAGAACGGGACTAGATCAAGAGACCCAGTACTTC. Protein: CASRTGLDQETQYF.

The genes are TRBV18 and TRBJ2-7, with 9 bases aligning to TRBD2. The CDR3 is made up of 17 amino acids. Per the germline V gene, CDR1 is KGHSH and CDR2 is LQKENI. V lost 3 bases to trimming and J lost 6 bases; unmatched junction nucleotides: 15. Here the CDR3 reads CASSPRSGSNLGSEQYF. The CDR3 DNA reads as TGTGCCAGCTCACCGCGTAGCGGGAGTAACCTGGGTAGCGAGCAGTACTTC.

The rearrangement links TRBV2 to TRBJ2-3; D gene ambiguous. Germline V lookup: CDR1 SNHLY, CDR2 FYNNEI. This CDR3 has 12 amino acids. V lost 7 bases and J lost 2, with 7 bases in between. The CDR3 DNA is TGTGCCAGCACCTATTCCACAGATACGCAGTATTTT. Its protein is CASTYSTDTQYF.

This chain connects TRBV27 to TRBJ2-5, with 8 bases that match TRBD1. V lost 0 bases and J lost 7; bases outside the gene matches: 4. This CDR3 contains 14 residues. Germline loops: CDR1 MNHEY, CDR2 SMNVEV (reference sequence). The chain's CDR3 is CASSLSQTGATQYF. The CDR3 DNA follows: TGTGCCAGCAGTTTATCCCAGACAGGGGCGACCCAGTACTTC.

The chain has TRBV7-8 and TRBJ2-1; possible D gene TRBD2, 5 bases. CDR1 and CDR2 from the germline V gene are SGHVS and FQNEAQ. The CDR3 extends over 12 amino acids. Trimming shortened V by 5 bases and J by 5 bases, and 7 bases separated the two germline ends. The CDR3 loop is CASSMRDNEQFF. Here the CDR3 DNA reads TGTGCCAGCAGCATGAGGGACAATGAGCAGTTCTTC.

The rearrangement joins TRBV9 to TRBJ1-3, with TRBD1 matching 9 bases. Trimming at V came to 3 bases and at J to 3 bases, leaving 7 bases not matched to a gene. CDR1 and CDR2 from the germline V gene are SGDLS and YYNGEE. This CDR3 is built from 16 residues. The CDR3 protein is CASSAIQGAFGNTIYF. CDR3 DNA sequence: TGTGCCAGCAGCGCGATACAGGGGGCTTTTGGAAACACCATATATTTT.

This clone counts as medium-sized (0.01 to 0.1%). The chain recombines TRBV7-3 with TRBJ2-5; 8 nucleotides match TRBD1. The CDR3 has 15 amino acids. Germline CDR1 is SGHTA and CDR2 is FQGTGA. V shed 5 bases, J shed 5 bases, and the junction held 10 bases outside the gene matches. The DNA of the CDR3 is TGTGCCAGCAGCCCCACGTGGACAGGGTTGGAGACCCAGTACTTC. This sequence encodes CASSPTWTGLETQYF.

The rearrangement joins TRBV4-3 to TRBJ2-1; tentative D call: TRBD1 (6 bases). The length of the CDR3 is 15 residues. V was clipped by 2 bases and J by 4 bases, with 12 bases between them. Germline CDR1 and CDR2: LGHNA and YSLEER. The chain's CDR3 is CASSQYRVTYNEQFF. The CDR3, as DNA: TGCGCCAGCAGCCAATACAGGGTTACTTACAATGAGCAGTTCTTC.

J is TRBJ2-5 and V is TRBV25-1, with 8 bases aligning to TRBD1. The CDR3 is 14 amino acids. Germline CDR1 and CDR2: MGHDK and SYGVNS. The V segment lost 2 bases and the J segment 7 bases; nucleotides outside the gene matches: 6. The CDR3 here is CASSETGTGGTQYF. The CDR3, as DNA: TGTGCCAGCAGTGAAACCGGGACAGGCGGGACCCAGTACTTC.

This clone has more than one count but fewer than ten. J is TRBJ2-2 and V is TRBV20-1; tentatively, D is TRBD1 (6 bases). CDR1 is DFQATT, CDR2 SNEGSKA, per germline (reference sequence). The CDR3 has 17 amino acids. The ends were cut back, 3 bases at V and 1 base at J, with 18 bases in the middle. The CDR3 nucleotides are TGCAGTGCTAGTGGCCAGGGGTCCCACCTGAACACCGGGGAGCTGTTTTTT. It codes for CSASGQGSHLNTGELFF.

Concerning this clone: At the DNA level, this CDR3 is encoded by other sequences in the same sample as well. The chain combines TRBV7-6 with TRBJ2-5; 16 bases are shared with TRBD2. Germline CDR1 and CDR2: SGHVS and FNYEAQ. This CDR3 is built from 17 residues. V lost 5 bases, J lost 0 bases, and 3 bases stayed unmatched. This CDR3 is CASSPGLAGGYQETQYF. The CDR3 DNA reads TGTGCCAGCAGCCCGGGACTAGCGGGAGGGTACCAAGAGACCCAGTACTTC.

The chain's CDR3 is CASSPWDRNTEAFF. The DNA of the CDR3 is TGTGCCAGCAGCCCCTGGGACAGGAACACTGAAGCTTTCTTT. V gene TRBV7-2 combines with J gene TRBJ1-1; 7 nucleotides align to TRBD1. With 5 bases clipped from V and 1 base from J, the junction kept 4 bases outside the gene matches. CDR3 length: 14 residues. Germline CDR1 SGHTA, CDR2 FQGNSA.

The gene calls are TRBV4-2 and TRBJ2-7; D might be TRBD1 (5 bases). Germline-derived CDR1 and CDR2 are LGHNA and YNFKEQ. This CDR3 is 15 amino acids long. V lost 6 bases to trimming and J lost 2 bases, with 17 bases between them. As DNA, the CDR3 is TGTGCCAGCAGGACCTATACAGGAGCCACCTACGAGCAGTACTTC. Protein: CASRTYTGATYEQYF.

This chain connects TRBV5-1 to TRBJ2-7; 9 bases fit TRBD1. V dropped 4 bases and J dropped 3; count of bases not matched to a gene: 11. Germline V lookup: CDR1 SGHRS, CDR2 YFSETQ. The length of the CDR3 is 16 residues. CDR3 amino acids: CASSRASQGAFYEQYF. CDR3 nucleotide sequence: TGCGCCAGCAGCCGCGCCTCACAGGGGGCTTTCTACGAGCAGTACTTC.

The chain has TRBV5-4 and TRBJ2-5, with unresolved D. Trimming shortened V by 0 bases and J by 4 bases, and 16 bases separated the two germline ends. CDR3 length: 16 residues. Germline V gene sequence: CDR1 SGHNT, CDR2 YYREEE (reference sequence). DNA for the CDR3: TGTGCCAGCAGCTTGGGAAGTTTTGGCAGGCCAGAGACCCAGTACTTC. Amino acid sequence: CASSLGSFGRPETQYF.

V usage is TRBV13 and J usage is TRBJ2-1; D is uncertain. Germline V gene sequence: CDR1 PRHDT, CDR2 FYEKMQ (reference sequence). V lost 0 bases and J 3 bases, leaving 15 bases between the germline ends. This CDR3 has 17 amino acids. The CDR3 is CASSLGARSAFYNEQFF. The CDR3 nucleotides are TGTGCCAGCAGCTTAGGCGCTAGATCTGCCTTCTACAATGAGCAGTTCTTC. The complete variable domain, with remaining parts taken from reference TRBV13 and TRBJ2-1, reads AAGVIQSPRHLIKEKRETATLKCYPIPRHDTVYWYQQGPGQDPQFLISFYEKMQSDKGSIPDRFSAQQFSDYHSELNMSSLELGDSALYFCASSLGARSAFYNEQFFGPGTRLTVL.

J is TRBJ1-2 and V is TRBV30; tentatively, D is TRBD1 (5 bases). The CDR3 sequence is 14 residues long. V was pared by 2 bases and J by 1 base, with 11 bases between. The V gene's germline CDR1 is GTSNPN and CDR2 SVGIG (reference sequence). CDR3: CAWSSGLGNYGYTF. DNA for the CDR3: TGTGCCTGGAGTTCAGGGTTAGGTAACTATGGCTACACCTTC. Full variable domain (missing parts from reference TRBV30 and TRBJ1-2): SQTIHQWPATLVQPVGSPLSLECTVEGTSNPNLYWYRQAAGRGLQLLFYSVGIGQISSEVPQNLSASRPQDRQFILSSKKLLLSDSGFYLCAWSSGLGNYGYTFGSGTRLTVV.

In nucleotides, the CDR3 is TGTGCCAGCAGTTACTCGGGACAGCGGCGGTTCTATGGCTACACCTTC. This codes for CASSYSGQRRFYGYTF. V gene TRBV6-2 or TRBV6-3 combines with J gene TRBJ1-2; 7 positions match TRBD1. CDR1 is MNHEY and CDR2 is SVGEGT in the germline V gene. The trim removed 0 bases at V and 4 bases at J, leaving 8 bases unmatched. This CDR3 has 16 amino acids.

This chain connects TRBV9 to TRBJ2-2; no firm D call. V lost 4 bases, J lost 7 bases, and 11 bases lay in between. Germline CDR1 is SGDLS and CDR2 is YYNGEE. The CDR3 loop spans 13 amino acids. Written as DNA, the CDR3 is TGTGCCAGCAGCCGTGACATGGGCGGGGAGCTGTTTTTT. As protein: CASSRDMGGELFF.

This clone was detected only once. The chain uses TRBV5-5 and TRBJ1-5, with D possibly matching TRBD1 (6 bases). The germline gives CDR1 SGHKS, CDR2 YYEKEE (reference sequence). The CDR3 is 14 residues long. Trimming stripped 0 bases from V and 7 bases from J, with 11 bases between. As DNA, the CDR3 is TGTGCCAGCAGCTTGGGGGACATTCTCCAGCCCCAGCATTTT. Its translation: CASSLGDILQPQHF.

The gene calls are TRBV6-5 and TRBJ1-2; D is unresolved. Trimming removed 0 bases at V and 0 bases at J, with 8 bases between. The CDR3 sequence is 15 residues long. From germline, CDR1 is MNHEY and CDR2 SVGAGI. DNA for the CDR3: TGTGCCAGCAGTTACTCGAGGGTTACTAACTATGGCTACACCTTC. This translates into CASSYSRVTNYGYTF.

The J gene is TRBJ2-7, the V gene TRBV28, with D perhaps matching TRBD2 (5 bases). The CDR3 is 15 residues long. With 4 bases removed from V and 0 bases from J, the gap between germline ends came to 13 bases. From germline, CDR1 is MDHEN and CDR2 SYDVKM. The CDR3 sequence is CASSSPFRGSYEQYF. DNA of the CDR3: TGTGCCAGCAGTTCGCCGTTCCGGGGCTCCTACGAGCAGTACTTC.

The chain uses TRBV9 and TRBJ2-1; perhaps TRBD2 as D (6 bases). The CDR3 is 16 amino acids. Trimming removed 4 bases at V and 8 bases at J, with 22 bases between. Germline values: CDR1 SGDLS, CDR2 YYNGEE. The CDR3 bases are TGTGCCAGCAGCCCCTATATAATGGCGGGACGGTATGAGCAGTTCTTC. Amino acid sequence: CASSPYIMAGRYEQFF.

V is TRBV5-1 and J is TRBJ1-1; D call uncertain. Germline V gene sequence: CDR1 SGHRS, CDR2 YFSETQ. This CDR3 region has 13 residues. V was cut by 1 base and J by 7 bases, with 11 bases left in between. The CDR3 reads CASSLSTQNEAFF. The DNA of the CDR3 is TGCGCCAGCAGCTTGTCGACACAGAATGAAGCTTTCTTT.

The J gene is TRBJ2-3, the V gene TRBV28; 10 nucleotides match TRBD2. The CDR3 covers 15 residues. Germline CDR1 is MDHEN and CDR2 is SYDVKM. The junction had 2 bases not matched to a gene; V was cut back by 4 bases and J by 1 base. CDR3 amino acids: CASSSSGRGTDTQYF. The CDR3 DNA reads TGTGCCAGCAGTTCTAGCGGGAGAGGCACAGATACGCAGTATTTT. The variable domain in full, completed from reference TRBV28 and TRBJ2-3, reads DVKVTQSSRYLVKRTGEKVFLECVQDMDHENMFWYRQDPGLGLRLIYFSYDVKMKEKGDIPEGYSVSREKKERFSLILESASTNQTSMYLCASSSSGRGTDTQYFGPGTRLTVL.

This clone was counted only a few times. The chain couples TRBV11-1 to TRBJ2-3, with TRBD1 as a possible D gene (6 bases). This CDR3 has 14 amino acids. With 3 bases removed from V and 4 bases from J, the gap between germline ends came to 11 bases. Germline CDR1 and CDR2: SGHAT and FQDESV (reference sequence). CDR3 protein: CASSLSRGSDTQYF. The DNA for the CDR3 is TGTGCCAGCAGCTTGTCCAGGGGATCAGATACGCAGTATTTT.

This clone was seen a few times. The rearrangement links TRBV4-3 to TRBJ2-3; 9 bases agree with TRBD2. J was trimmed by 3 bases and V by 1 base; bases with no gene match: 11. The CDR3 is 18 amino acids. Germline assignment: CDR1 LGHNA and CDR2 YSLEER. The CDR3, as DNA: TGCGCCAGCAGCCAAGTCGCGGGCGGGAGGGGGGCGACAGATACGCAGTATTTT. Its translation: CASSQVAGGRGATDTQYF.

This clone was detected a few times. V gene TRBV27 combines with J gene TRBJ2-7; 9 nucleotides line up with TRBD1. CDR1 is MNHEY and CDR2 is SMNVEV in the germline V gene (reference sequence). The CDR3 is 15 amino acids. Trimming at V came to 3 bases and at J to 3 bases, leaving 6 bases not matched to a gene. CDR3 residues: CASSFRGQGGYEQYF. CDR3 nucleotides: TGTGCCAGCAGTTTTCGGGGACAGGGTGGCTACGAGCAGTACTTC.